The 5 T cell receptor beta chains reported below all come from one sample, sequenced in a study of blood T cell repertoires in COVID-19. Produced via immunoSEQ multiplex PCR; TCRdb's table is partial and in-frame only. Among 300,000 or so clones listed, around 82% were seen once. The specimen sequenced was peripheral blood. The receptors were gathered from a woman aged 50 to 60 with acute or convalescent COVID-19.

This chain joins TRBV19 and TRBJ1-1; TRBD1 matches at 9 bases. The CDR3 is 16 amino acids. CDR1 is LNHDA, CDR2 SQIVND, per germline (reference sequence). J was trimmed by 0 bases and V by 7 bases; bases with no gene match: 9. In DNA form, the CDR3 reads TGTGCCAGTATTTCTTCTGACAGGGGGGTGAACACTGAAGCTTTCTTT. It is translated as CASISSDRGVNTEAFF.

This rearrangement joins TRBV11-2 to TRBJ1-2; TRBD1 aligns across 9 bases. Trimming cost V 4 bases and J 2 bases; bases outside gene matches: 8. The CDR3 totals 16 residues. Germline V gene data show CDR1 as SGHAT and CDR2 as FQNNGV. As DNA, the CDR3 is TGTGCCAGCAGCTACTCTCCGGGACAGGGAAACTATGGCTACACCTTC. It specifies CASSYSPGQGNYGYTF.

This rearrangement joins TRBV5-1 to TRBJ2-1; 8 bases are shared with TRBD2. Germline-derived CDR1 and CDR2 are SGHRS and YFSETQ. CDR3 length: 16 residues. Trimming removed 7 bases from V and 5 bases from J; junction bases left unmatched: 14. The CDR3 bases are TGCGCCAGCGCAAACCCACAGCGGGGGACTAACAATGAGCAGTTCTTC. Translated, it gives CASANPQRGTNNEQFF.

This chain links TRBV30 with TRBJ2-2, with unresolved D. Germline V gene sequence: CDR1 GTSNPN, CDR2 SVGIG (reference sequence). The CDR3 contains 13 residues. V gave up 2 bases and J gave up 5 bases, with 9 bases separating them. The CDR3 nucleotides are TGTGCCTGGAGTTGGCCGATTACCGGGGAGCTGTTTTTT. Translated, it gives CAWSWPITGELFF.

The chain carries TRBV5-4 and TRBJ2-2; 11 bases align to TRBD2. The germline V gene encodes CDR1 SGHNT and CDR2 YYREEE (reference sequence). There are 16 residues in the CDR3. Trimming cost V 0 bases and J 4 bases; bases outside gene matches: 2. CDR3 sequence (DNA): TGTGCCAGCAGCTTGGGACTAGCGGGACCCACCGGGGAGCTGTTTTTT. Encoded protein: CASSLGLAGPTGELFF.